Here is one T cell receptor beta chain with its context. Its antigen remains unidentified. The primer mix had 60 Vbeta and 13 Jbeta primers. As handled by the study authors: A later analysis tallied about 80 million unique TCR beta chains, 8.5 million to 11 million of them shared. The repertoire was sequenced with immunoSEQ multiplex PCR; TCRdb's copy has only in-frame clones and lacks some. The V and J calls and clone size come from that table; D and trimming were worked out from the DNA. Among roughly 120,000 clones listed, over 60% were seen once. The sample originates from a study of cytomegalovirus exposure and HLA in healthy donors. General study points: In a later analysis, TCR beta V- and J-gene trimming showed a link to a missense DCLRE1C variant. No immune exposure information besides CMV serostatus was available. Previous analysis showed most TCR beta V segments were productive about 87% or about 30% of the time.

Germline trimming cut 4 bases from V and 6 bases from J; bases unmatched to any gene: 11. Germline V gene data show CDR1 as SGHRS and CDR2 as YFSETQ. CDR3 length equals 17 residues. This rearrangement joins TRBV5-1 to TRBJ2-1, with 12 bases that match TRBD2. The sequence was obtained from a young man in good health and CMV-seropositive. Sequenced: PBMCs. The CDR3 bases are TGCGCCAGCAGCACCTCGACTAGCGGGAGATATCCCAATGAGCAGTTCTTC. Protein product: CASSTSTSGRYPNEQFF.